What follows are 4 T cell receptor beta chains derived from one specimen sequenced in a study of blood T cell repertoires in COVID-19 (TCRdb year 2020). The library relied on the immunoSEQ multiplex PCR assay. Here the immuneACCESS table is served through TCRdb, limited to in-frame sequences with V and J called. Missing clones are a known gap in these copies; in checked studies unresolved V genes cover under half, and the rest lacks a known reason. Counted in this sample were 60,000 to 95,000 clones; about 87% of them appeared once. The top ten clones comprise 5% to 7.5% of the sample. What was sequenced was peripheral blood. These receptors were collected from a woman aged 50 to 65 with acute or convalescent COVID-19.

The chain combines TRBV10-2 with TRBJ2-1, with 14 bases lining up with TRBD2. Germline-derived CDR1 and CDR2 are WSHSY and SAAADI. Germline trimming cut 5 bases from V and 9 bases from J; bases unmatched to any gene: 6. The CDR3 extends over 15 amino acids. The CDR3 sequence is CASSPTSGGGSEQFF. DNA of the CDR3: TGCGCCAGCAGTCCGACTAGCGGGGGGGGGAGTGAGCAGTTCTTC.

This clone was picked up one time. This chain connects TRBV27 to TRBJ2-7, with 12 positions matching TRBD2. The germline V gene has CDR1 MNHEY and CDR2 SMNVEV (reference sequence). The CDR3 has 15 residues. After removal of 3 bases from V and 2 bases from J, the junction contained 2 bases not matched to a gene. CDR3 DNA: TGTGCCAGCAGTTTGCGACTAGCGGGAGCCTACGAGCAGTACTTC. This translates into CASSLRLAGAYEQYF.

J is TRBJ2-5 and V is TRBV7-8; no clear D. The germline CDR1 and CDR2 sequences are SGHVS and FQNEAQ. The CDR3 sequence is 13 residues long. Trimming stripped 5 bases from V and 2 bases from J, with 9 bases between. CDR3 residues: CASSLHIQETQYF. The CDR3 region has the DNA TGTGCCAGCAGCCTACACATACAAGAGACCCAGTACTTC.

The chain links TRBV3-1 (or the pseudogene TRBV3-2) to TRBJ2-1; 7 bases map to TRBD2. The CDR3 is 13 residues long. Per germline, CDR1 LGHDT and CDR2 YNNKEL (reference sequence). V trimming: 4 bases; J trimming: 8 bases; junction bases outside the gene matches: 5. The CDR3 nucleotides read TGTGCCAGCAGCCCCCAGACTAGCCATGAGCAGTTCTTC. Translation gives CASSPQTSHEQFF.